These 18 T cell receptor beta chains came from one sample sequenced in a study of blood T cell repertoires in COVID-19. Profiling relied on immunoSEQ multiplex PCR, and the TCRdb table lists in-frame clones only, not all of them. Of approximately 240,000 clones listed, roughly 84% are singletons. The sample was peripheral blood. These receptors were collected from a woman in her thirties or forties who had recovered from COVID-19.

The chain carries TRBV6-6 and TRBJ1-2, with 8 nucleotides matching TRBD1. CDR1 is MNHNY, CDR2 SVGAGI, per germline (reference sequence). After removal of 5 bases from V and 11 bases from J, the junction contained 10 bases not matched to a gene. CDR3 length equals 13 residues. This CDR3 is CASSHRDRRSYTF. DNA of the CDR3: TGTGCCAGCAGTCACCGGGACAGGCGATCATACACCTTC.

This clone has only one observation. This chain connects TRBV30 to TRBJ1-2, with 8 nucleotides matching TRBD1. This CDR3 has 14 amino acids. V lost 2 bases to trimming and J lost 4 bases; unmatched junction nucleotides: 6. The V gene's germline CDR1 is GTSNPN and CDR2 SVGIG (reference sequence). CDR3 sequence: CAWSKTGGPYGYTF. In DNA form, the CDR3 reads TGTGCCTGGAGTAAAACAGGGGGGCCCTATGGCTACACCTTC. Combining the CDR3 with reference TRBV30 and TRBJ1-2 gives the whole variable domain SQTIHQWPATLVQPVGSPLSLECTVEGTSNPNLYWYRQAAGRGLQLLFYSVGIGQISSEVPQNLSASRPQDRQFILSSKKLLLSDSGFYLCAWSKTGGPYGYTFGSGTRLTVV.

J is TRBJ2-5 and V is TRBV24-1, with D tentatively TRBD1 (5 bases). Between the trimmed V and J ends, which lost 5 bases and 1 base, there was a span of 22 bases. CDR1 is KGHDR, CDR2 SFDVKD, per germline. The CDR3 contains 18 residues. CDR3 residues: CATSGPAPAGQGQETQYF. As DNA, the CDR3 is TGTGCCACCAGTGGGCCGGCCCCGGCAGGGCAGGGCCAAGAGACCCAGTACTTC.

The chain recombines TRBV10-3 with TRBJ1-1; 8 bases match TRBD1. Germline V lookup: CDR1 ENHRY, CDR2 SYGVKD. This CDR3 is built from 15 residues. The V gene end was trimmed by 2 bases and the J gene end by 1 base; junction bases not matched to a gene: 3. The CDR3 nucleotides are TGTGCCATCAGTGAGCCCGGACAGGGGAACACTGAAGCTTTCTTT. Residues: CAISEPGQGNTEAFF.

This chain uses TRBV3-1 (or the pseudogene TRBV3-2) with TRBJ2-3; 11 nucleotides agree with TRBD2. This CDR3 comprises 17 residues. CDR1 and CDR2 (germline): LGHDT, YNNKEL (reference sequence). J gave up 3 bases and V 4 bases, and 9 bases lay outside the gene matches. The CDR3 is CASSLASGRYLTDTQYF. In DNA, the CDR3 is TGTGCCAGCAGCCTCGCTAGCGGGAGGTACCTTACAGATACGCAGTATTTT.

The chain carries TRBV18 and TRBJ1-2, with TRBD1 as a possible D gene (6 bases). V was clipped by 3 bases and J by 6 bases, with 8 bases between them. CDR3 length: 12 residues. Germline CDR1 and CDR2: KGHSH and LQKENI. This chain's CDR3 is CASSPRTDGYTF. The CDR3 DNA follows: TGTGCCAGCTCACCTCGGACAGATGGCTACACCTTC.

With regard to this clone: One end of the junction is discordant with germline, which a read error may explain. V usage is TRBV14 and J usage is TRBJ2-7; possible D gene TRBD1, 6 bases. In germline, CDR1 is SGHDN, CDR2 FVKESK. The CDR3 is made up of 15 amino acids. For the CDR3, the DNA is TGTGCCAGCAGCCCCTTAGACAGGCCGAAGTACGGGCAGTACTTC. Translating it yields CASSPLDRPKYGQYF.

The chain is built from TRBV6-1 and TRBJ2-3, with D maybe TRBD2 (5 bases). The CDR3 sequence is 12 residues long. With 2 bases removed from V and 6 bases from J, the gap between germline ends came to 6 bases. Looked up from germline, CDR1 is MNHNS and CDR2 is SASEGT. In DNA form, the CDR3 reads TGTGCCAGCAGTGAAATAGCGGATACGCAGTATTTT. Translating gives CASSEIADTQYF.

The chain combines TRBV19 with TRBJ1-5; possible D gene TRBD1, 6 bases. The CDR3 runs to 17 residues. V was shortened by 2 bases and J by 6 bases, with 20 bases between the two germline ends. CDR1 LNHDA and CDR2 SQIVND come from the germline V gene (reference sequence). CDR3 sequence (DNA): TGTGCCAGTAGTATAACCCTCCTTCCTACAGGGACTCAGCCCCAGCATTTT. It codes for CASSITLLPTGTQPQHF.

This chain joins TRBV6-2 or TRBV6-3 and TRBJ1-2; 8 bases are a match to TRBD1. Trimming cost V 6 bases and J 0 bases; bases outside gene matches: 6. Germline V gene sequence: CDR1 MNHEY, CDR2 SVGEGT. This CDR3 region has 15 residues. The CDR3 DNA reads TGTGCCAGCAGATACGCGGGACAGGCTAACTATGGCTACACCTTC. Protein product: CASRYAGQANYGYTF.

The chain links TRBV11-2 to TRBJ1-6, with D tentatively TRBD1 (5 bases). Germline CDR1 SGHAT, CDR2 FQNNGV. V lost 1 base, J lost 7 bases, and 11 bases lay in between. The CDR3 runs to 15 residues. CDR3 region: CASSLGQGVNSPLHF. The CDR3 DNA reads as TGTGCCAGCAGCTTAGGGCAGGGCGTAAATTCACCCCTCCACTTT.

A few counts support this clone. The CDR3: CASSPEGRRYNEQFF. CDR3 nucleotides: TGTGCCAGCAGCCCGGAGGGCCGTCGATACAATGAGCAGTTCTTC. V gene TRBV21-1 combines with J gene TRBJ2-1; TRBD2, the table's D call, lacks a check against the DNA. TRBV21-1 is marked as a pseudogene. This CDR3 has 15 amino acids.

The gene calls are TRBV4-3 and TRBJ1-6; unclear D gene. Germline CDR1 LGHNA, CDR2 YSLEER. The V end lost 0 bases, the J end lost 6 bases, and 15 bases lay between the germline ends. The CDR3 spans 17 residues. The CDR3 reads CASSQDRRGFFNSPLHF. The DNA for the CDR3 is TGCGCCAGCAGCCAAGATCGTCGGGGATTCTTTAATTCACCCCTCCACTTT.

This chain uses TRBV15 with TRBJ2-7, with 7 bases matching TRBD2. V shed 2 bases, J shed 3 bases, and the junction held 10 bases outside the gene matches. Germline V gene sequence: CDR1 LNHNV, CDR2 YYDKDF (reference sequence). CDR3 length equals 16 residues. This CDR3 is CATSRPSSGGSYEQYF. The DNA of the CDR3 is TGTGCCACCAGCAGACCTTCTAGCGGAGGGAGCTACGAGCAGTACTTC. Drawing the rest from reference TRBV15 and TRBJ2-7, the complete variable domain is DAMVIQNPRYQVTQFGKPVTLSCSQTLNHNVMYWYQQKSSQAPKLLFHYYDKDFNNEADTPDNFQSRRPNTSFCFLDIRSPGLGDTAMYLCATSRPSSGGSYEQYFGPGTRLTVT.

The CDR3 DNA reads as TGTGCCAGCAGTGTCAGACAGGGGAAGGGTGAAAAACTGTTTTTT. Protein sequence: CASSVRQGKGEKLFF. This chain joins TRBV28 and TRBJ1-4, with 8 bases fitting TRBD1. V gave up 5 bases and J gave up 7 bases; unmatched junction bases: 9. Looked up from germline, CDR1 is MDHEN and CDR2 is SYDVKM. The length of the CDR3 is 15 residues.

CDR3 sequence reads: CASSAAGLAGADTQYF. The CDR3 nucleotides read TGTGCCAGCAGCGCCGCCGGACTAGCGGGAGCAGATACGCAGTATTTT. J is TRBJ2-3 and V is TRBV9; 13 bases agree with TRBD2. J was trimmed by 4 bases and V by 3 bases; bases with no gene match: 5. The CDR3 spans 16 residues. Germline CDR1 and CDR2: SGDLS and YYNGEE. Filled out from reference TRBV9 and TRBJ2-3, the complete variable domain reads DSGVTQTPKHLITATGQRVTLRCSPRSGDLSVYWYQQSLDQGLQFLIQYYNGEERAKGNILERFSAQQFPDLHSELNLSSLELGDSALYFCASSAAGLAGADTQYFGPGTRLTVL.

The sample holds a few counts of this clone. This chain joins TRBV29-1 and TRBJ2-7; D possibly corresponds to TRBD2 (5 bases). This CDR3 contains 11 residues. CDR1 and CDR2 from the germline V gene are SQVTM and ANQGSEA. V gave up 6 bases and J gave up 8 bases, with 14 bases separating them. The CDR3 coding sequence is TGCAGCGTCCAGGAGGCAGGACAGCAGTACTTC. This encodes CSVQEAGQQYF.

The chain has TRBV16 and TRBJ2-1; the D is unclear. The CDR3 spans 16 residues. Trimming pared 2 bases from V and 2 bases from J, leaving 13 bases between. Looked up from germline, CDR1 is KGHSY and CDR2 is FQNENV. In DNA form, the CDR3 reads TGTGCCAGCAGCCAACGGCCCGGGTATCCCTACAATGAGCAGTTCTTC. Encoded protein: CASSQRPGYPYNEQFF.